The 7 T cell receptor beta chains reported below all come from one sample, sequenced in a study of blood T cell repertoires in COVID-19. Sequenced by immunoSEQ multiplex PCR; TCRdb stores in-frame clones only, minus some. Of about 160,000 clones listed, more than 75% are singletons. The sample was peripheral blood. The receptors here all came from a woman aged 70 to 79 with COVID-19, enrolled during active disease.

This chain links TRBV6-5 with TRBJ1-1; no definite D call. V lost 2 bases and J lost 1, with 8 bases in between. There are 14 residues in the CDR3. The V gene's germline CDR1 is MNHEY and CDR2 SVGAGI. CDR3 loop: CASSYLSSNTEAFF. CDR3 sequence (DNA): TGTGCCAGCAGTTACCTGAGCTCGAACACTGAAGCTTTCTTT.

A remark on this clone: Germline and junction disagree at one end, which may indicate a read error. The chain employs TRBV11-1 and TRBJ1-1; 7 bases map to TRBD1. In germline, CDR1 is SGHAT, CDR2 FQDESV (reference sequence). There are 12 residues in the CDR3. Here the CDR3 reads CASSTWTGGAIF. The CDR3 coding sequence is TGTGCCAGCAGCACATGGACAGGTGGAGCGATCTTT.

This clone has just one count. The CDR3 region is CASSQGLGLSGNTIYF. The CDR3 nucleotides are TGCGCCAGCAGCCAGGGGTTGGGGCTCTCTGGAAACACCATATATTTT. This chain connects TRBV4-1 to TRBJ1-3; possible D gene TRBD1, 5 bases. V gave up 3 bases and J gave up 0 bases, with 12 bases separating them. CDR1 is MGHRA and CDR2 is YSYEKL in the germline V gene. This CDR3 spans 16 amino acids.

The CDR3 loop is CAISATGYNYGYTF. CDR3 sequence (DNA): TGTGCCATCAGTGCGACAGGGTATAACTATGGCTACACCTTC. This chain uses TRBV10-3 with TRBJ1-2; the match to TRBD1 covers 7 bases. Germline values: CDR1 ENHRY, CDR2 SYGVKD. The CDR3 contains 14 residues. V was clipped by 4 bases and J by 1 base; unmatched bases: 3.

The chain recombines TRBV28 with TRBJ1-2; D unresolved. CDR3 length: 12 amino acids. Germline CDR1 and CDR2: MDHEN and SYDVKM. V shed 5 bases and J shed 5 bases, with 9 bases lying between them. The CDR3 loop reads CASSQSAYGYTF. The DNA for the CDR3 is TGTGCCAGCAGTCAATCAGCGTATGGCTACACCTTC.

This chain connects TRBV20-1 to TRBJ1-5; D not resolved. CDR1 and CDR2 (germline): DFQATT, SNEGSKA (reference sequence). Trimming left V 3 bases short and J 3 bases short, with 12 bases between. This CDR3 has 14 residues. This CDR3 is CSASSGSDNQPQHF. For the CDR3, the DNA is TGCAGTGCTAGTTCTGGGAGTGACAATCAGCCCCAGCATTTT.

This chain uses TRBV4-2 with TRBJ2-7; TRBD1 might be the D (5 bases). The V gene's germline CDR1 is LGHNA and CDR2 YNFKEQ. The CDR3 loop spans 15 amino acids. Deletions cut 1 base from V and 5 bases from J, with 15 bases between. This CDR3 is CASSQGSEGVHEQYF. As DNA, the CDR3 is TGTGCCAGCAGCCAAGGGTCCGAAGGGGTCCACGAGCAGTACTTC.